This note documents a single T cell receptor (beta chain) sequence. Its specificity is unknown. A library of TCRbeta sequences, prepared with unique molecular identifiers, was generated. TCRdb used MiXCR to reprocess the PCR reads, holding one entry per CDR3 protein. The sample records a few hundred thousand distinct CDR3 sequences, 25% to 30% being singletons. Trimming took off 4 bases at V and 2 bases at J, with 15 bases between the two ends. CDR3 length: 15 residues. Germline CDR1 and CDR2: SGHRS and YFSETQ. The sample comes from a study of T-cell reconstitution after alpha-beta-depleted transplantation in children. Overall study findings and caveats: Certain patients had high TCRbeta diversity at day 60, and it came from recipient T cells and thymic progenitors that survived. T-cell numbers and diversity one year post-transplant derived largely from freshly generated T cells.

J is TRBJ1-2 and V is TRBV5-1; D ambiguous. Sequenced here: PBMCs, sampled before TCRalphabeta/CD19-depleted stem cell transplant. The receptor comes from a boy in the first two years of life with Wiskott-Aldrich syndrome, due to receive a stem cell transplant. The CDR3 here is CASSPDGRRNYGYTF. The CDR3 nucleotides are TGCGCCAGCAGCCCCGATGGGAGGAGGAACTATGGCTACACCTTC.